This T cell receptor (beta chain) came from a study of regulatory T cells in long-lasting Graves disease. Time point of the sample: newly diagnosed GD, antithyroid drugs for less than 3 months. After RNA was extracted from PBMCs, the TCR library was made from it. Arm-PCR of CDR3 regions with iRepertoire HTBI primers generated TCR beta libraries. One entry per CDR3 protein, called by TCRdb with MiXCR from the multiplex PCR reads. Among fewer than 650,000 distinct CDR3 sequences listed, 15% to 20% were seen once. With respect to this clonotype: The junction differs from germline at one of its ends, possibly a read error.

Germline loops: CDR1 MNHEY, CDR2 SMNVEV (reference sequence). The CDR3 length is 14 residues. These data are also associated with another study on T cells in Graves' hyperthyroidism and ophthalmopathy.

This specimen was peripheral blood mononuclear cells (PBMCs), taken at new diagnosis, from a patient treated with antithyroid drugs. The chain couples TRBV27 to TRBJ2-7; TRBD2 aligns across 12 bases. The TCR was taken from a man aged 18-30 years with Graves disease. The CDR3 DNA reads as TGTGCCAGCAGTTGGTCCCGGACTAGCGGGGCCTGGGACTTC. Translation: CASSWSRTSGAWDF.